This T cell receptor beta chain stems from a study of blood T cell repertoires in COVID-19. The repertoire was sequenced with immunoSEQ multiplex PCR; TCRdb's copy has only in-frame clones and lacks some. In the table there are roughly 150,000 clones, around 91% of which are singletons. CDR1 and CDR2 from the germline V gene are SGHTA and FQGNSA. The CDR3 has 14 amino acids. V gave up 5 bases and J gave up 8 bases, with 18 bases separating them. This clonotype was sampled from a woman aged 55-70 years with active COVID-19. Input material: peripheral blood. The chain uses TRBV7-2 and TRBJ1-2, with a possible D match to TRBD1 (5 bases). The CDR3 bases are TGTGCCAGCAGCACCCCCGGGGGGTTTTGGGGCTACACCTTC. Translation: CASSTPGGFWGYTF.